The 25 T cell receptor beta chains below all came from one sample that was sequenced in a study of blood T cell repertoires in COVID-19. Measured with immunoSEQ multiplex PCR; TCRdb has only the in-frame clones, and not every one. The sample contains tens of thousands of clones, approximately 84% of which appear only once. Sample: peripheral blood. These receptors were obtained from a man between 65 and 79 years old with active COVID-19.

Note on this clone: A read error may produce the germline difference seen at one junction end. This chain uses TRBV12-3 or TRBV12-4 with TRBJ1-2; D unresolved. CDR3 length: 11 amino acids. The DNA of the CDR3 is TGTGCCAGCAGTTTGGGTGAGGGAAGGCGATTC. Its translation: CASSLGEGRRF.

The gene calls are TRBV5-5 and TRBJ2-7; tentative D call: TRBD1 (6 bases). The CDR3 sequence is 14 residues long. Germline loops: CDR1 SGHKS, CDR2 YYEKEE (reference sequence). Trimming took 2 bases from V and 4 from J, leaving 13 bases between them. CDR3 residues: CASSLRTEPYEQYF. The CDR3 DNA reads TGTGCCAGCAGCTTACGGACAGAGCCATACGAGCAGTACTTC.

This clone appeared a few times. The CDR3 is CASSTGTKNTEAFF. CDR3 nucleotide sequence: TGCGCCAGCAGCACCGGGACAAAGAACACTGAAGCTTTCTTT. The chain links TRBV5-1 to TRBJ1-1; tentative D call: TRBD1 (6 bases). There are 14 residues in the CDR3. V lost 4 bases and J lost 1, with 11 bases in between. Germline assignment: CDR1 SGHRS and CDR2 YFSETQ. Using reference TRBV5-1 and TRBJ1-1 for the parts outside the CDR3, the full variable domain is KAGVTQTPRYLIKTRGQQVTLSCSPISGHRSVSWYQQTPGQGLQFLFEYFSETQRNKGNFPGRFSGRQFSNSRSEMNVSTLELGDSALYLCASSTGTKNTEAFFGQGTRLTVV.

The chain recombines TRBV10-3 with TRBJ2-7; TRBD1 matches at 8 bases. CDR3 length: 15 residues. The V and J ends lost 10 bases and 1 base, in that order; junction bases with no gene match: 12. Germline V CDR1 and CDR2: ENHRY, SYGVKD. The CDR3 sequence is CATGQGPQGSYEQYF. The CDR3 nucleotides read TGTGCCACCGGACAGGGTCCACAAGGATCCTACGAGCAGTACTTC.

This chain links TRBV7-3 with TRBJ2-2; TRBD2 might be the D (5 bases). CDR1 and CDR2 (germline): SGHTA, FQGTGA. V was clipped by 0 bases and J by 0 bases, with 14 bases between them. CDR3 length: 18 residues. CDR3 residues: CASSLTLGGPSNTGELFF. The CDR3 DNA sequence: TGTGCCAGCAGCTTAACGTTGGGCGGGCCCTCGAACACCGGGGAGCTGTTTTTT.

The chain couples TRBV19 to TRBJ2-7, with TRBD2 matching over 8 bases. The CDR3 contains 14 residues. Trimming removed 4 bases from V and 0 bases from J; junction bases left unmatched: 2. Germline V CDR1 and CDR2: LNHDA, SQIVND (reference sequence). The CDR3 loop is CASSSGRSSYEQYF. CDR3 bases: TGTGCCAGTAGTAGCGGGAGGTCCTCCTACGAGCAGTACTTC.

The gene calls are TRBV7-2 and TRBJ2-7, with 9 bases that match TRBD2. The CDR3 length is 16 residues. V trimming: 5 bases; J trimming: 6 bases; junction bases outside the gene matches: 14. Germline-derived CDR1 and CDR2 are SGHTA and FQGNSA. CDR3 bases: TGTGCCAGCAGCCCCGGGGCTAGCGGGACTCGGCCCGAGCAGTACTTC. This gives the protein CASSPGASGTRPEQYF.

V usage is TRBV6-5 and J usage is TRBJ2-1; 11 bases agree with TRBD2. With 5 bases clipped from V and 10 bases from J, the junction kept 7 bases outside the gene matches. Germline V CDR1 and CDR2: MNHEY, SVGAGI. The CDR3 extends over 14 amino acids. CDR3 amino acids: CASSLSGRAREQFF. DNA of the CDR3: TGTGCCAGCAGTCTTAGCGGGAGGGCCAGGGAGCAGTTCTTC.

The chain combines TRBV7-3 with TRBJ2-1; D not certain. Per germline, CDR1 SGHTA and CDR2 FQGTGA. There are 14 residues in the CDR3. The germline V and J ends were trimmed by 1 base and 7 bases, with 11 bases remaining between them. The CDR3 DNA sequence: TGTGCCAGCAGCTTAATTACAGCTGGAAATGAGCAGTTCTTC. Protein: CASSLITAGNEQFF.

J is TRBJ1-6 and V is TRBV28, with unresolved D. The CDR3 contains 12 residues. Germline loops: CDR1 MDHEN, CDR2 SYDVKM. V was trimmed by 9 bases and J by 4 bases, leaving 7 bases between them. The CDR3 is CASLNYNSPLHF. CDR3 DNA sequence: TGTGCCAGTCTAAATTATAATTCACCCCTCCACTTT.

The DNA of the CDR3 is TGTGCCAGCAGGGGTGCCCCTTTTGGACACCTAGATCAGCCCCAGCATTTT. Its translation: CASRGAPFGHLDQPQHF. This chain connects TRBV2 to TRBJ1-5; D might be TRBD1 (5 bases). This CDR3 region has 17 residues. The germline gives CDR1 SNHLY, CDR2 FYNNEI. The V end lost 6 bases, the J end lost 5 bases, and 23 bases lay between the germline ends.

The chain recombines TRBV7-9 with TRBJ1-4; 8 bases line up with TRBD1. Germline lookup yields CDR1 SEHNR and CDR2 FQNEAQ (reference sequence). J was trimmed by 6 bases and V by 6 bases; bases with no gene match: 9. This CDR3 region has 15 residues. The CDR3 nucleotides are TGTGCCAGCAGACCTACGGGACAGGCAGATGAAAAACTGTTTTTT. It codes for CASRPTGQADEKLFF.

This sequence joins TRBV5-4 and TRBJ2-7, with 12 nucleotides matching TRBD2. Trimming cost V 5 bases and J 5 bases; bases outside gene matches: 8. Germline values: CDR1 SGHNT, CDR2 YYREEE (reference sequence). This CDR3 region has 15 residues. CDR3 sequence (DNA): TGTGCCAGCAGTCCTACTAGCGGGAGGTTCCACGAGCAGTACTTC. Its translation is CASSPTSGRFHEQYF. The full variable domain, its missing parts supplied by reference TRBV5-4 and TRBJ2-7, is ETGVTQSPTHLIKTRGQQVTLRCSSQSGHNTVSWYQQALGQGPQFIFQYYREEENGRGNFPPRFSGLQFPNYSSELNVNALELDDSALYLCASSPTSGRFHEQYFGPGTRLTVT.

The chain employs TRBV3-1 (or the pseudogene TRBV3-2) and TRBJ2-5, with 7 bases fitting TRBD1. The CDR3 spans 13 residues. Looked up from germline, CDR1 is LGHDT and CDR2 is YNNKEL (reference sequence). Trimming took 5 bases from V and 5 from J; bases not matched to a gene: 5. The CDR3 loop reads CASSNRGTETQYF. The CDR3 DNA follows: TGTGCCAGCAGCAACAGGGGTACGGAGACCCAGTACTTC.

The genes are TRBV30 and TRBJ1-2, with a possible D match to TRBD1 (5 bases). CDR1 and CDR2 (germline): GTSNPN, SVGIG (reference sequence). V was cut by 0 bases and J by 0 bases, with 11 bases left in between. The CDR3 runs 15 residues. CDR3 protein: CAWSVDTQANYGYTF. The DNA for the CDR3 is TGTGCCTGGAGTGTGGACACCCAAGCTAACTATGGCTACACCTTC.

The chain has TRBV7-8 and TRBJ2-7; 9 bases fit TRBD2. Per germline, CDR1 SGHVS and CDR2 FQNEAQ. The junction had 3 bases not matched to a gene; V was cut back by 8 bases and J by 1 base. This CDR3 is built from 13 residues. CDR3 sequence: CASVGLASYEQYF. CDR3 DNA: TGTGCCAGCGTGGGACTAGCTTCCTACGAGCAGTACTTC.

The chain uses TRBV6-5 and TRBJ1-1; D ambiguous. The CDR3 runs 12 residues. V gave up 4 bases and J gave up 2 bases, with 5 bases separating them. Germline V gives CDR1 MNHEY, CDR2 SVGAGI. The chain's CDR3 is CASSSVNTEAFF. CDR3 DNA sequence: TGTGCCAGCAGTTCGGTTAACACTGAAGCTTTCTTT.

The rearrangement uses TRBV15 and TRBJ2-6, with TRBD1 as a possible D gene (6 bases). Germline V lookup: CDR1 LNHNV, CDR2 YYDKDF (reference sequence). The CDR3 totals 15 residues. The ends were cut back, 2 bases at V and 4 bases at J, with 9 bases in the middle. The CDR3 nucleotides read TGTGCCACCAGCAGAACAGGGAGAGGGGCCAACGTCCTGACTTTC. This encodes CATSRTGRGANVLTF. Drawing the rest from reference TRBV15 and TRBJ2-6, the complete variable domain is DAMVIQNPRYQVTQFGKPVTLSCSQTLNHNVMYWYQQKSSQAPKLLFHYYDKDFNNEADTPDNFQSRRPNTSFCFLDIRSPGLGDTAMYLCATSRTGRGANVLTFGAGSRLTVL.

As DNA, the CDR3 is TGTGCCAGCAGCAAAGCGCCGATCTCGATCATGACTAGCGGGAGATACGGTGCCGGGGAGCTGTTTTTT. Encoded protein: CASSKAPISIMTSGRYGAGELFF. This chain connects TRBV21-1 to TRBJ2-2; TRBD2 was called by the table and not checked on the DNA. TRBV21-1 is tagged as a pseudogene. The CDR3 runs 23 residues.

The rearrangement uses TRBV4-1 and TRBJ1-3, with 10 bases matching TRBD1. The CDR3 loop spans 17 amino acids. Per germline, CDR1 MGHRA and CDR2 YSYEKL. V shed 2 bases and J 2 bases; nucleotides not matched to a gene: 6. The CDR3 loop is CASSQSPGQGTGNTIYF. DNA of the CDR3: TGCGCCAGCAGCCAAAGCCCGGGACAGGGGACTGGAAACACCATATATTTT.

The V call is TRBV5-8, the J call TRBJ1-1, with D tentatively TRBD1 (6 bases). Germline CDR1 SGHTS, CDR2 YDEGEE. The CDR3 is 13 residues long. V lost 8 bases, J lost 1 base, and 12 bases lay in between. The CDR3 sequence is CASKRQANTEAFF. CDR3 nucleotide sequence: TGTGCCAGTAAAAGACAGGCGAACACTGAAGCTTTCTTT.

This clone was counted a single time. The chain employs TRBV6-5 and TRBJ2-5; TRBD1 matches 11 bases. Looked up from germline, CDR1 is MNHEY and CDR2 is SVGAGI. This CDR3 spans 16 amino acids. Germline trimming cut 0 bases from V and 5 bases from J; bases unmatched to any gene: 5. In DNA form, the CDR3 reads TGTGCCAGCAGTTACTCTGGGACAGGGGGTTTGGAGACCCAGTACTTC. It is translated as CASSYSGTGGLETQYF.

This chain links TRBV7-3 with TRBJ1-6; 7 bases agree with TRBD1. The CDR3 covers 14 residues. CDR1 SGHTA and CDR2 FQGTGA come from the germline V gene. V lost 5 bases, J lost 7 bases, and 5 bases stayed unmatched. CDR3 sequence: CASSVGTENSPLHF. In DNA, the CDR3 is TGTGCCAGCAGCGTCGGGACAGAAAATTCACCCCTCCACTTT.

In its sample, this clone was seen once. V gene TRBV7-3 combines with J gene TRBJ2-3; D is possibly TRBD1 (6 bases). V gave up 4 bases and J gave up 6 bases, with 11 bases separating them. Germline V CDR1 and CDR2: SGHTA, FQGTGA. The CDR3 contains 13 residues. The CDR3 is CASSSVRGDTQYF. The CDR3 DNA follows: TGTGCCAGCAGCTCTGTCAGGGGCGATACGCAGTATTTT.

CDR3 sequence reads: CAWSPGETDAEAFF. The CDR3 DNA reads as TGTGCCTGGAGTCCCGGGGAAACGGATGCGGAAGCTTTCTTT. The chain has TRBV30 and TRBJ1-1; D unresolved. CDR1 and CDR2 from the germline V gene are GTSNPN and SVGIG (reference sequence). V was clipped by 2 bases and J by 8 bases, with 18 bases between them. The CDR3 runs to 14 residues.